The rows below give T cell receptor beta chains drawn from one sample of a study of blood T cell repertoires in COVID-19. Profiling relied on immunoSEQ multiplex PCR, and the TCRdb table lists in-frame clones only, not all of them. Seen here are about 520,000 clones, approximately 83% observed once, and the top ten hold 3.2%. Sequences were obtained from peripheral blood. Receptors were obtained from a human donor in a cohort sampled during active COVID-19. Both conserved end residues are part of each CDR3. Fields, in order: clone size, V gene, J gene, D gene, CDR3 protein, CDR3 DNA. The D gene is left open where the match is weak. The size field is filled for only some rows; it gives once, few, many or a size class.

NA	TRBV19	TRBJ2-1	TRBD2	CASSLGLAGVIQQFF	TGTGCCAGTAGTTTGGGACTAGCGGGAGTAATTCAGCAGTTCTTC
NA	TRBV5-1	TRBJ2-1	TRBD2	CASSLDPSGRAGHNEQFF	TGCGCCAGCAGCTTGGATCCTAGCGGGAGGGCCGGTCACAATGAGCAGTTCTTC
NA	TRBV27	TRBJ1-1	NA	CASSLGAGGNTEAFF	TGTGCCAGCAGTTTAGGGGCGGGGGGGAACACTGAAGCTTTCTTT
NA	TRBV11-2	TRBJ2-1	TRBD2	CASSLRGVTSVTYNEQFF	TGTGCCAGCAGCTTAAGGGGAGTGACTAGCGTAACCTACAATGAGCAGTTCTTC
many	TRBV19	TRBJ1-2	TRBD1	CASRDGQGLMRGYTF	TGTGCCAGTAGAGACGGACAGGGGTTAATGCGGGGCTACACCTTC
NA	TRBV5-1	TRBJ2-2	TRBD2	CASSFLAGGPGELFF	TGCGCCAGCAGCTTCCTAGCGGGAGGGCCCGGGGAGCTGTTTTTT
once	TRBV5-4	TRBJ2-3	TRBD2	CASSSGTSESDTQYF	TGTGCCAGCAGCTCCGGGACTAGCGAGTCAGATACGCAGTATTTT
NA	TRBV28	TRBJ1-2	TRBD1	CASRPTQGSFYGYTF	TGTGCCAGCAGACCTACACAGGGGTCATTCTATGGCTACACCTTC
NA	TRBV6-4	TRBJ2-5	TRBD2	CASSVGGVEETQYF	TGTGCCAGCAGTGTTGGGGGGGTAGAAGAGACCCAGTACTTC
NA	TRBV30	TRBJ2-7	TRBD1	CAWGTGQSYEQYF	TGTGCCTGGGGGACAGGGCAGTCCTACGAGCAGTACTTC
NA	TRBV6-1	TRBJ1-6	TRBD1	CASSEGQGYNSPLHF	TGTGCCAGCAGTGAGGGACAGGGGTATAATTCACCCCTCCACTTT
NA	TRBV30	TRBJ1-2	TRBD1	CAWSPTGVFNYGYTF	TGTGCCTGGAGCCCGACAGGGGTTTTTAACTATGGCTACACCTTC
NA	TRBV5-5	TRBJ2-3	TRBD2	CASSPGTSGSRTDTQYF	TGTGCCAGCAGTCCGGGGACTAGCGGGAGTCGCACAGATACGCAGTATTTT
NA	TRBV7-2	TRBJ1-5	TRBD1	CASSQTGVRDQPQHF	TGTGCCAGCAGCCAGACAGGGGTACGGGATCAGCCCCAGCATTTT
once	TRBV15	TRBJ1-2	NA	CATSRDYSPNYGYTF	TGTGCCACCAGCAGAGATTATTCCCCTAACTATGGCTACACCTTC
NA	TRBV19	TRBJ2-1	NA	CASSNYRVNEQFF	TGTGCCAGTAGCAACTACAGGGTAAATGAGCAGTTCTTC
NA	TRBV7-2	TRBJ2-2	NA	CASSSSGGGELFF	TGTGCCAGCAGCTCCAGCGGAGGGGGGGAGCTGTTTTTT
NA	TRBV2	TRBJ1-5	NA	CASGGQLSNQPQHF	TGTGCCAGCGGTGGACAGCTTAGCAATCAGCCCCAGCATTTT
NA	TRBV6-2/TRBV6-3	TRBJ2-2	NA	CASSSYGITGELFF	TGTGCCAGCAGTTCCTACGGGATCACCGGGGAGCTGTTTTTT
NA	TRBV6-2/TRBV6-3	TRBJ1-2	NA	CASSWAGNYGYTF	TGTGCCAGCAGTTGGGCAGGCAACTATGGCTACACCTTC
few	TRBV3-1/TRBV3-2	TRBJ2-1	NA	CASSPRRGFNEQFF	TGTGCCAGCAGCCCTCGTCGAGGGTTCAATGAGCAGTTCTTC
NA	TRBV30	TRBJ1-2	NA	CAWREGFYGYTF	TGTGCCTGGAGGGAGGGCTTCTATGGCTACACCTTC
NA	TRBV5-1	TRBJ2-1	NA	CASSDSGRTGYGEQFF	TGCGCCAGCAGCGATAGCGGCCGGACAGGATACGGGGAGCAGTTCTTC
NA	TRBV11-1	TRBJ1-2	NA	CASSLDSSYGYTF	TGTGCCAGCAGCCTGGACAGCAGCTATGGCTACACCTTC
NA	TRBV3-1/TRBV3-2	TRBJ1-1	NA	CASSQLSEAFF	TGTGCCAGCAGCCAACTCTCTGAAGCTTTCTTT
few	TRBV30	TRBJ2-7	TRBD2	CAWSVIGLAGGPGREQYF	TGTGCCTGGAGTGTAATCGGACTAGCGGGAGGGCCGGGGCGCGAGCAGTACTTC
NA	TRBV24-1	TRBJ2-1	TRBD2	CATSGTSGMEQFF	TGTGCCACCAGTGGGACTAGCGGGATGGAGCAGTTCTTC
NA	TRBV10-3	TRBJ2-1	TRBD2	CAISVEAGANEQFF	TGTGCCATCAGTGTCGAAGCGGGAGCAAATGAGCAGTTCTTC
NA	TRBV6-4	TRBJ2-1	NA	CASTIERASSYNEQFF	TGTGCCAGCACCATCGAGCGGGCGAGCTCCTACAATGAGCAGTTCTTC
NA	TRBV9	TRBJ1-3	NA	CASSPPGVMNTIYF	TGTGCCAGCAGCCCACCAGGGGTTATGAACACCATATATTTT
NA	TRBV19	TRBJ1-1	NA	CASSIDGGAGTEAFF	TGTGCCAGTAGTATAGATGGGGGGGCAGGCACTGAAGCTTTCTTT
once	TRBV30	TRBJ1-1	TRBD1	CAWNSGGYFFNTEAFF	TGTGCCTGGAATTCAGGGGGCTACTTCTTTAACACTGAAGCTTTCTTT
NA	TRBV5-4	TRBJ2-5	TRBD2	CASSSPRTSGQETQYF	TGTGCCAGCAGTTCTCCACGGACTAGCGGGCAAGAGACCCAGTACTTC
NA	TRBV30	TRBJ2-3	NA	CAWNGLVTGTDTQYF	TGTGCCTGGAATGGACTGGTAACGGGGACAGATACGCAGTATTTT
NA	TRBV21-1	TRBJ2-1	NA	CASSNCRWRSYNEQFF	TGTGCCAGCAGCAATTGTAGGTGGAGGTCCTACAATGAGCAGTTCTTC
NA	TRBV6-6	TRBJ2-7	TRBD1	CASRYNDRGDSYEQYF	TGTGCCAGCAGATACAACGACAGGGGGGACTCCTACGAGCAGTACTTC
NA	TRBV5-1	TRBJ2-2	TRBD2	CASSFDRGAGGVTGELFF	TGCGCCAGCAGCTTTGACCGAGGAGCGGGAGGAGTCACCGGGGAGCTGTTTTTT
once	TRBV15	TRBJ2-3	NA	CATSRDLGGMTDTQYF	TGTGCCACCAGCAGAGATCTCGGCGGGATGACAGATACGCAGTATTTT
NA	TRBV19	TRBJ1-1	TRBD1	CASSPRDRGGTEAFF	TGTGCCAGTAGTCCCCGGGACAGGGGTGGGACTGAAGCTTTCTTT
NA	TRBV30	TRBJ2-5	NA	CAWSVRGETQYF	TGTGCCTGGAGTGTACGGGGGGAGACCCAGTACTTC
NA	TRBV28	TRBJ1-6	NA	CASRRPNSPLHF	TGTGCTTCGAGGAGGCCCAATTCACCCCTCCACTTT
NA	TRBV28	TRBJ2-1	NA	CASSSPLPGGVRNEQFF	TGTGCCAGCAGTTCGCCCCTCCCCGGAGGGGTTCGCAATGAGCAGTTCTTC
NA	TRBV9	TRBJ1-3	TRBD1	CASSGRQGTNTIYF	TGTGCCAGCAGCGGGAGACAGGGTACGAACACCATATATTTT
NA	TRBV28	TRBJ1-1	TRBD1	CASSSRQGAANTEAFF	TGTGCCAGCAGTTCCCGACAGGGGGCGGCGAACACTGAAGCTTTCTTT
NA	TRBV27	TRBJ2-7	TRBD1	CASSSLGGRGAYEQYF	TGTGCCAGCAGTTCTCTAGGGGGCCGGGGAGCCTACGAGCAGTACTTC
NA	TRBV10-1	TRBJ2-2	TRBD2	CASRKLAASGELFF	TGCGCCAGCAGAAAACTAGCGGCGTCCGGGGAGCTGTTTTTT
once	TRBV7-8	TRBJ1-3	NA	CASSSNSGNTIYF	TGTGCCAGCAGCTCCAACTCTGGAAACACCATATATTTT
few	TRBV7-9	TRBJ1-2	TRBD1	CASSTRQGDGYTF	TGTGCCAGCAGCACGCGCCAGGGGGACGGCTACACCTTC
NA	TRBV7-2	TRBJ1-1	NA	CASSFQGKGTEAFF	TGTGCCAGCAGCTTTCAGGGGAAAGGGACTGAAGCTTTCTTT
NA	TRBV10-3	TRBJ1-1	NA	CAISPQNTEAFF	TGTGCCATCAGCCCACAGAACACTGAAGCTTTCTTT
NA	TRBV19	TRBJ1-4	TRBD1	CASSIARQGNEKLFF	TGTGCCAGTAGTATAGCGCGACAGGGGAATGAAAAACTGTTTTTT
once	TRBV28	TRBJ2-4	NA	CASESAGQSTKNIQYF	TGTGCCAGCGAATCCGCAGGGCAGTCCACCAAAAACATTCAGTACTTC
NA	TRBV12-3/TRBV12-4	TRBJ2-7	TRBD1	CASRSTGSYEQYF	TGTGCCAGCAGATCGACAGGGTCCTACGAGCAGTACTTC
NA	TRBV5-1	TRBJ2-1	TRBD2	CASSKTSGRAGSYNEQFF	TGCGCCAGCAGCAAAACTAGCGGGAGGGCCGGATCCTACAATGAGCAGTTCTTC
NA	TRBV28	TRBJ1-2	TRBD1	CASSRGQGADGYTF	TGTGCCAGCAGTCGAGGACAGGGGGCGGATGGCTACACCTTC
NA	TRBV5-1	TRBJ2-2	NA	CASSHPRDTGELFF	TGCGCCAGCAGCCACCCCAGGGACACCGGGGAGCTGTTTTTT
once	TRBV6-2/TRBV6-3	TRBJ1-2	TRBD1	CASSQRGGTDYGYTF	TGTGCCAGCAGTCAACGAGGCGGGACAGACTATGGCTACACCTTC
NA	TRBV6-4	TRBJ2-3	TRBD2	CASSDQAGGGTDTQYF	TGTGCCAGCAGTGACCAGGCGGGAGGAGGCACAGATACGCAGTATTTT
NA	TRBV5-4	TRBJ1-6	TRBD1	CASSSTGGNSPLHF	TGTGCCAGCAGCTCGACAGGGGGGAATTCACCCCTCCACTTT